The rows below give T cell receptor beta chains drawn from one sample of a study of shared clonotypes between healthy human individuals. Method: immunoSEQ multiplex PCR; TCRdb's copy keeps in-frame clones and lacks some. This sample yields some 500,000 clones, of which 70% to 80% are seen a single time; approximately 12% belongs to the top ten. Specimen: PBMCs. These receptors were collected from a woman in her forties in good health. Some clones in this sample may be carry-over from other donors' samples. Each CDR3 is given without its conserved first and last residue. Fields, in order: J gene, V gene, CDR3 protein.

J: TRBJ2-4; V: TRBV5-1; CDR3: ASSWGNRGVDIQY
J: TRBJ2-7; V: TRBV27; CDR3: ASSSRGGSYEQY
J: TRBJ2-2; V: TRBV27; CDR3: ASSQDRGYTGELF
J: TRBJ1-6; V: TRBV4-2; CDR3: ASSQGRWMGSPLH
J: TRBJ2-1; V: TRBV7-9; CDR3: ASGIAGLNEQF
J: TRBJ1-1; V: TRBV27; CDR3: ASRRGGVNTEAF
J: TRBJ2-7; V: TRBV30; CDR3: AWSVLGAGEGEQY
J: TRBJ2-1; V: TRBV18; CDR3: ASSPSGNEQF
J: TRBJ1-5; V: TRBV6-1; CDR3: ASSEPFQPQH
J: TRBJ2-5; V: TRBV5-1; CDR3: ASKFGAGGETQY
J: TRBJ2-3; V: TRBV30; CDR3: AWIRNPRPGDTQY
J: TRBJ1-5; V: TRBV2; CDR3: ASSEERYNQPQH
J: TRBJ2-1; V: TRBV28; CDR3: ASSLRSGPSSYNEQF
J: TRBJ2-7; V: TRBV7-3; CDR3: ASSLSGREEQY
J: TRBJ2-7; V: TRBV6-1; CDR3: ASSEDGQGGSYEQY
J: TRBJ2-5; V: TRBV7-2; CDR3: ASSPGHRETQY
J: TRBJ2-1; V: TRBV28; CDR3: ASSLKLAGLNEQF
J: TRBJ1-5; V: TRBV19; CDR3: ASHGTVSNQPQH
J: TRBJ2-1; V: TRBV9; CDR3: ASSVVRSGSKNEQF
J: TRBJ2-7; V: TRBV10-1; CDR3: ASSGTGGDEQY